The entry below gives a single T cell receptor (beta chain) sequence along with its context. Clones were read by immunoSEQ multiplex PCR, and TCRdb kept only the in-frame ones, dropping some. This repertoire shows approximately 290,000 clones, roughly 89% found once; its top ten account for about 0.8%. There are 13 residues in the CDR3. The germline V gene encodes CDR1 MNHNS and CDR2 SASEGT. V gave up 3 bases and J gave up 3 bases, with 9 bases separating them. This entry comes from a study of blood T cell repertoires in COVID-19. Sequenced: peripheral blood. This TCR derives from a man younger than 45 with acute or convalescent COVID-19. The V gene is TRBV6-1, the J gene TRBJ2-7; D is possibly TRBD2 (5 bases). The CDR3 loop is CASSDGLNYEQYF. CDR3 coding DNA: TGTGCCAGCAGTGACGGACTGAACTACGAGCAGTACTTC.